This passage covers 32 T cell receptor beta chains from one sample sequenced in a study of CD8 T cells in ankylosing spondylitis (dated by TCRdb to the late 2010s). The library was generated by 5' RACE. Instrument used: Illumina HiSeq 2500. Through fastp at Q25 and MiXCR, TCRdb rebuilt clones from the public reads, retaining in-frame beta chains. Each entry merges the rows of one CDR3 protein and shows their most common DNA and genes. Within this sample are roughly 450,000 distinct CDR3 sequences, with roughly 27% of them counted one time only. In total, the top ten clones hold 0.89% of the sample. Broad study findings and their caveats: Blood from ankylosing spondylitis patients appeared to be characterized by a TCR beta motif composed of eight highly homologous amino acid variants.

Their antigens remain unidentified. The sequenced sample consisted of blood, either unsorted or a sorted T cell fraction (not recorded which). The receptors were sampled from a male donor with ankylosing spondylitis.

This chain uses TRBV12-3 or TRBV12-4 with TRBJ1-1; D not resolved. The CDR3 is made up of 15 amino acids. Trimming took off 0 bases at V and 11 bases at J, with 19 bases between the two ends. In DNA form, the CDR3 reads TGTGCCAGCAGTTTAGCGATGGCATCGGGGTATGGGGCTTTCTTT. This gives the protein CASSLAMASGYGAFF.

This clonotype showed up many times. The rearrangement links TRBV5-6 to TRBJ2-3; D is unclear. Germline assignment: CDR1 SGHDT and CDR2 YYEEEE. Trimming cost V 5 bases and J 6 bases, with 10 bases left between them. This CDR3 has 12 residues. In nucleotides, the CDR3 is TGTGCCAGCAGTCTTGTTCCCGATACGCAGTATTTT. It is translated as CASSLVPDTQYF.

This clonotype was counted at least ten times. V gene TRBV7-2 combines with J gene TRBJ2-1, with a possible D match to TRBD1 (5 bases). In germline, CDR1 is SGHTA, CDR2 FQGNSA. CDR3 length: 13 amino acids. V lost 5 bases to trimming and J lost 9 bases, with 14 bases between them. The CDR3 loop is CASSPAWGTEQFF. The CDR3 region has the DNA TGTGCCAGCAGCCCCGCGTGGGGCACTGAGCAGTTCTTC.

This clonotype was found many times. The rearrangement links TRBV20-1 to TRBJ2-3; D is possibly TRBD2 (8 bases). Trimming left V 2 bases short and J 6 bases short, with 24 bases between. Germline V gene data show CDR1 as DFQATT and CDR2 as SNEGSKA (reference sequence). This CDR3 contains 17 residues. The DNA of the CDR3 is TGCAGTGCTAGACGGGAGGGGGCAGGGTTTCTCGCGGATACGCAGTATTTT. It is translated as CSARREGAGFLADTQYF.

The CDR3 region has the DNA TGTGCCATCACCACCGGGGCTCAAGAGACCCAGTACTTC. Its translation is CAITTGAQETQYF. The chain combines TRBV10-3 with TRBJ2-5; tentatively, D is TRBD1 or TRBD2 (5 bases each). Germline V gene sequence: CDR1 ENHRY, CDR2 SYGVKD. The V and J ends lost 7 bases and 2 bases respectively, with 11 bases between them. The CDR3 consists of 13 residues.

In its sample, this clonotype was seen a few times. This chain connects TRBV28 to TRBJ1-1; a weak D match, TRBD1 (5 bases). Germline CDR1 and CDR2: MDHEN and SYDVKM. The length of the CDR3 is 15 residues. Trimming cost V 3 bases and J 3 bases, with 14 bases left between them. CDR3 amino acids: CASSLGGPRDTEAFF. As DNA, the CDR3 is TGTGCCAGCAGTTTGGGGGGTCCGAGAGACACTGAAGCTTTCTTT. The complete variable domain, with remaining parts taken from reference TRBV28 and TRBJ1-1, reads DVKVTQSSRYLVKRTGEKVFLECVQDMDHENMFWYRQDPGLGLRLIYFSYDVKMKEKGDIPEGYSVSREKKERFSLILESASTNQTSMYLCASSLGGPRDTEAFFGQGTRLTVV.

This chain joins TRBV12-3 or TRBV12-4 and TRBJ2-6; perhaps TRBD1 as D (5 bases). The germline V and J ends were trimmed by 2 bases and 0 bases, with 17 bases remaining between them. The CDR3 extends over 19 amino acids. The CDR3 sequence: CASSLFGLRVGSGANVLTF. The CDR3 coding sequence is TGTGCCAGCAGTTTATTCGGTCTCAGGGTGGGCTCTGGGGCCAACGTCCTGACTTTC.

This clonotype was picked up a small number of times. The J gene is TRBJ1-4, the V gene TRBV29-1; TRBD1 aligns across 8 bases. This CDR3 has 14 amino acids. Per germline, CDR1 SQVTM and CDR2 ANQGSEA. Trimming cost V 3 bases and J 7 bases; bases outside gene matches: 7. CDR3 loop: CSVDLDRVSEKLFF. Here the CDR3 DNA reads TGCAGCGTTGATTTGGACAGGGTTTCTGAAAAACTGTTTTTT.

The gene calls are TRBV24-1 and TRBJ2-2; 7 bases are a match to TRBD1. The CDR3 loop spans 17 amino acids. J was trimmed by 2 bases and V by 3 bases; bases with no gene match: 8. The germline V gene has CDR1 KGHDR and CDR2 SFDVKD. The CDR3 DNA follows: TGTGCCACCAGTGATAATCGACAGGGCGAAAACACCGGGGAGCTGTTTTTT. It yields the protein CATSDNRQGENTGELFF.

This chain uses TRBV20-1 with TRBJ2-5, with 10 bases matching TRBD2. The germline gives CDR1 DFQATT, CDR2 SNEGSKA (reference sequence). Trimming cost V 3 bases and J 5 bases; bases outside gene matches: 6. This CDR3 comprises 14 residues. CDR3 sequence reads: CSASVLAGAETQYF. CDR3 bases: TGCAGTGCTAGCGTCCTAGCGGGAGCGGAGACCCAGTACTTC.

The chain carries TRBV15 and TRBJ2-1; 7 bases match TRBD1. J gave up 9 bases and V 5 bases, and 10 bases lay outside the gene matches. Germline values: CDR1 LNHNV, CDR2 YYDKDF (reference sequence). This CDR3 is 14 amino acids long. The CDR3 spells CATSARGLAGEQFF. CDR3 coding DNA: TGTGCCACCAGCGCAAGGGGGCTAGCAGGTGAGCAGTTCTTC.

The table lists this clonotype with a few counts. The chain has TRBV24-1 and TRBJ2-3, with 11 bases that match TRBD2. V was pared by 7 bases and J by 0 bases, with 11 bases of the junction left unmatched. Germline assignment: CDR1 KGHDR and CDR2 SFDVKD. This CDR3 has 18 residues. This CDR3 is CATSPRLAGYWSTDTQYF. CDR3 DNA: TGTGCCACCAGCCCCAGACTAGCGGGATACTGGAGCACAGATACGCAGTATTTT.

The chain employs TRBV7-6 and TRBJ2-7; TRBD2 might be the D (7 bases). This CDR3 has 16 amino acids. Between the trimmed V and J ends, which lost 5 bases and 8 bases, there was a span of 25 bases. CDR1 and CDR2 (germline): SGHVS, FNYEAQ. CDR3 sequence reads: CASSGRGGERAYQQYF. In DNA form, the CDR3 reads TGTGCCAGCAGCGGAAGGGGGGGCGAGAGGGCTTACCAGCAGTACTTC.

CDR3 sequence: CASSFPYSFNEQFF. CDR3 coding DNA: TGTGCCAGCAGCTTCCCCTATTCATTCAATGAGCAGTTCTTC. V gene TRBV11-3 combines with J gene TRBJ2-1; D gene unclear. The V gene's germline CDR1 is SGHNT and CDR2 YENEEA. Trimming shortened V by 3 bases and J by 6 bases, and 12 bases separated the two germline ends. CDR3 length: 14 amino acids.

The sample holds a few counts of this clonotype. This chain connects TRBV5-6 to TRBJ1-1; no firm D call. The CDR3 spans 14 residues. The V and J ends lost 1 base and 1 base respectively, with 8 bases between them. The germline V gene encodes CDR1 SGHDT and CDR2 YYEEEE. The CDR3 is CASSLRHPNTEAFF. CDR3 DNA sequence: TGTGCCAGCAGCTTGCGCCACCCGAACACTGAAGCTTTCTTT.

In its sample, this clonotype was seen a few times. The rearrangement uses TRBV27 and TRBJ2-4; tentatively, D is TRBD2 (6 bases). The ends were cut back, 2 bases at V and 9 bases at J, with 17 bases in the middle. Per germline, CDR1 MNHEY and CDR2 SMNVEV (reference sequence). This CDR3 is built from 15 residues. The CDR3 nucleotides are TGTGCCAGCAGTTTAGAGAGGGGTGGGGACTCCATTCAGTACTTC. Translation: CASSLERGGDSIQYF.

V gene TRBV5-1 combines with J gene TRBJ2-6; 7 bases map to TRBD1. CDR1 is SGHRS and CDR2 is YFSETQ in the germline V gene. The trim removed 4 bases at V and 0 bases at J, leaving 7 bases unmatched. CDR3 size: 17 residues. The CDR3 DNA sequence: TGCGCCAGCAGCACCCAGACAGGGTTCTCTGGGGCCAACGTCCTGACTTTC. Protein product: CASSTQTGFSGANVLTF. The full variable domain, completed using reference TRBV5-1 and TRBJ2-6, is KAGVTQTPRYLIKTRGQQVTLSCSPISGHRSVSWYQQTPGQGLQFLFEYFSETQRNKGNFPGRFSGRQFSNSRSEMNVSTLELGDSALYLCASSTQTGFSGANVLTFGAGSRLTVL.

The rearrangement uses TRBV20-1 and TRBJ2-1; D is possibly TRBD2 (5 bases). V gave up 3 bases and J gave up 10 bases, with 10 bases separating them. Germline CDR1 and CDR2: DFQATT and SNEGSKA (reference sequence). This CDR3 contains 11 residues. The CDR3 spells CSASVATEQFF. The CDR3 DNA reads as TGCAGTGCTAGTGTAGCGACCGAGCAGTTCTTC.

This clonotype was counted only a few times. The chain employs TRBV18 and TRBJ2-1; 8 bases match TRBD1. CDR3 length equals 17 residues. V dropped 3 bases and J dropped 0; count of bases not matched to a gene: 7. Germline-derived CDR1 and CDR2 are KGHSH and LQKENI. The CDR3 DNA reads TGTGCCAGCTCACCCTCCGGGACAGGACGCTCCTACAATGAGCAGTTCTTC. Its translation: CASSPSGTGRSYNEQFF.

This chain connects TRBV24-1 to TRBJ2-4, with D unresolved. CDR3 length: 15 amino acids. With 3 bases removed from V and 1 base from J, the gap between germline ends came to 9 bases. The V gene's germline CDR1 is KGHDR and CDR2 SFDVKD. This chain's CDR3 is CATSDKYEAKNIQYF. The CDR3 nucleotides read TGTGCCACCAGTGATAAATATGAGGCCAAAAACATTCAGTACTTC.

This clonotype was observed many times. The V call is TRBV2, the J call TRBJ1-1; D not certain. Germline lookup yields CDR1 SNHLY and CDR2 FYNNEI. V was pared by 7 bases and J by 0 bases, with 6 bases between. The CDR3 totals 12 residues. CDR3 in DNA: TGTGCCAGCATCGAGTTGAACACTGAAGCTTTCTTT. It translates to CASIELNTEAFF.

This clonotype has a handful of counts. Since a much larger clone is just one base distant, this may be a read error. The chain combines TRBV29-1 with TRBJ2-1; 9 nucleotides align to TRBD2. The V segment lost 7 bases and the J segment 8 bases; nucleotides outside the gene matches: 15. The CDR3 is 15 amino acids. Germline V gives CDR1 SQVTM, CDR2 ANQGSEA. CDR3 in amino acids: CSAAGGASGVDEQFF. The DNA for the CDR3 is TGCAGCGCTGCGGGGGGGGCTAGCGGGGTCGATGAGCAGTTCTTC.

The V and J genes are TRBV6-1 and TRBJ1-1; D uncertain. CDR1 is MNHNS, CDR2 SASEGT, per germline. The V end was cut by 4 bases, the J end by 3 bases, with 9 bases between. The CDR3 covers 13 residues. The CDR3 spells CASSALKDTEAFF. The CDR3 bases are TGTGCCAGCAGTGCACTGAAGGACACTGAAGCTTTCTTT.

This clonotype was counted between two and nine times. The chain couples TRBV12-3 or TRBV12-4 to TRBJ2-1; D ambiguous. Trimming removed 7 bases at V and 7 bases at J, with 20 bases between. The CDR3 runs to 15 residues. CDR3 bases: TGTGCCAGCACCACACTACGGCCGGGCGTGAATGAGCAGTTCTTC. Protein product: CASTTLRPGVNEQFF.

The CDR3: CASSQVNGYTF. The CDR3 DNA sequence: TGTGCCAGCAGCCAAGTTAATGGCTACACCTTC. This chain joins TRBV3-1 and TRBJ1-2, with unresolved D. This CDR3 contains 11 residues. Germline CDR1 LGHDT, CDR2 YNNKEL (reference sequence). V lost 1 base to trimming and J lost 6 bases, with 3 bases between them.

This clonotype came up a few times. This CDR3 reads CASQETGAYGYTF. The CDR3 nucleotides read TGTGCCAGCCAGGAGACAGGGGCTTATGGCTACACCTTC. This chain uses TRBV5-6 with TRBJ1-2, with TRBD1 matching 8 bases. The V gene end was trimmed by 7 bases and the J gene end by 5 bases; junction bases not matched to a gene: 7. In germline, CDR1 is SGHDT, CDR2 YYEEEE. CDR3 length equals 13 residues.

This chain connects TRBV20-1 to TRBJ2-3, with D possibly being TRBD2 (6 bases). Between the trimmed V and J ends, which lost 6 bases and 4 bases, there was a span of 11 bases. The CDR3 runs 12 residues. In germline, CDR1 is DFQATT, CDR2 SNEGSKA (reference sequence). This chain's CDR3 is CSAKRVADTQYF. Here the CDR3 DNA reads TGCAGTGCAAAGCGGGTAGCAGATACGCAGTATTTT.

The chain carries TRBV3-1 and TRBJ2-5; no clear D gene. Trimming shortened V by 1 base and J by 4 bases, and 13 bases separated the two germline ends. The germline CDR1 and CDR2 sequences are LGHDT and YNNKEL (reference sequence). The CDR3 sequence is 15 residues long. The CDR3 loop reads CASSQGPSSGETQYF. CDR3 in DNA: TGTGCCAGCAGCCAAGGACCCTCTTCCGGAGAGACCCAGTACTTC.

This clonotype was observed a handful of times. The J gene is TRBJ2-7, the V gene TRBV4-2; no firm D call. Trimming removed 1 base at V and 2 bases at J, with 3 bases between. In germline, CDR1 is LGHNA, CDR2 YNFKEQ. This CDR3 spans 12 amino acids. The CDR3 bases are TGTGCCAGCAGCCAAGGGGCCTACGAGCAGTACTTC. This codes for CASSQGAYEQYF.

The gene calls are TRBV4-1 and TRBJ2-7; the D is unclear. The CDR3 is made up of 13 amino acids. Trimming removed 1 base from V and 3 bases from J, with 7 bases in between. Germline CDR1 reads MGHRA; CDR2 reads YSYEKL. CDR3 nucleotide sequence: TGCGCCAGCAGCCAAGTGGGCAGCTACGAGCAGTACTTC. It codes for CASSQVGSYEQYF.

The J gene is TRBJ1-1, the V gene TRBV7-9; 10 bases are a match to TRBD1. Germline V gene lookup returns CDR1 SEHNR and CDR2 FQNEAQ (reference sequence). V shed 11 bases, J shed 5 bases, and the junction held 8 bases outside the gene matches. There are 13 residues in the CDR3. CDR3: CAGTGTGVTEAFF. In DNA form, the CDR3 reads TGTGCCGGAACCGGGACAGGGGTGACTGAAGCTTTCTTT. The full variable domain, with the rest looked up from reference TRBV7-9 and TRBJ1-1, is DTGVSQNPRHKITKRGQNVTFRCDPISEHNRLYWYRQTLGQGPEFLTYFQNEAQLEKSRLLSDRFSAERPKGSFSTLEIQRTEQGDSAMYLCAGTGTGVTEAFFGQGTRLTVV.

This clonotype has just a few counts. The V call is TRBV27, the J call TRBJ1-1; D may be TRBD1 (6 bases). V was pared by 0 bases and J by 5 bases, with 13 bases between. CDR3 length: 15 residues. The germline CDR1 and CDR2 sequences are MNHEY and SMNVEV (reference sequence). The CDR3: CASSLSGARETEAFF. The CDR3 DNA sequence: TGTGCCAGCAGTTTATCGGGGGCAAGGGAAACTGAAGCTTTCTTT.